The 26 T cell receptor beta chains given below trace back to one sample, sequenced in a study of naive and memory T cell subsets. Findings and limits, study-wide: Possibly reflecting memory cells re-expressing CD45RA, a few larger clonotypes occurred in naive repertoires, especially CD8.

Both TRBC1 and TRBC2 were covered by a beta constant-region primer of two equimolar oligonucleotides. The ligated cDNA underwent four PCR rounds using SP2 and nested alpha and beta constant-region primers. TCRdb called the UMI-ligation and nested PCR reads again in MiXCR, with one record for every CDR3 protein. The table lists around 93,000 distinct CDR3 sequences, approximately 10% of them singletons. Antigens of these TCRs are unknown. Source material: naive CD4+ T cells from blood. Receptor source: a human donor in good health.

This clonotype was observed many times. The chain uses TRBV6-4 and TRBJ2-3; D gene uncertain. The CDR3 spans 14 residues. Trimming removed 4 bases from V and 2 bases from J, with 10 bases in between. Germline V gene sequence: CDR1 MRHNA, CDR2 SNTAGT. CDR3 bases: TGTGCCAGCAGTGCCACAGCGACCACAGATACGCAGTATTTT. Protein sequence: CASSATATTDTQYF.

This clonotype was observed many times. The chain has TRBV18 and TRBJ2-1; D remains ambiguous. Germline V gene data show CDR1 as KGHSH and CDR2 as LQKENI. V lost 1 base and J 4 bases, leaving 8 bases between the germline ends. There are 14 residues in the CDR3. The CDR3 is CASSPQEGYNEQFF. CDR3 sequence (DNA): TGTGCCAGCTCACCACAGGAAGGATACAATGAGCAGTTCTTC.

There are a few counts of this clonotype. The CDR3 protein is CASSLGLAVSSYEQYF. CDR3 bases: TGTGCCAGCAGCTTGGGACTAGCGGTGAGCTCCTACGAGCAGTACTTC. The gene calls are TRBV3-1 and TRBJ2-7, with 11 positions matching TRBD2. V trimming: 5 bases; J trimming: 0 bases; junction bases outside the gene matches: 6. The CDR3 has 16 amino acids. Germline V gene lookup returns CDR1 LGHDT and CDR2 YNNKEL (reference sequence).

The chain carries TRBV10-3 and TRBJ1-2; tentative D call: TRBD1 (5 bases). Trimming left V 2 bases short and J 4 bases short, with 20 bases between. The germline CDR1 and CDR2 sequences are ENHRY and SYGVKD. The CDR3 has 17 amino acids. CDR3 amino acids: CAISEAAQGGRGYGYTF. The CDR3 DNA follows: TGTGCCATCAGTGAGGCGGCCCAGGGTGGTCGAGGCTATGGCTACACCTTC.

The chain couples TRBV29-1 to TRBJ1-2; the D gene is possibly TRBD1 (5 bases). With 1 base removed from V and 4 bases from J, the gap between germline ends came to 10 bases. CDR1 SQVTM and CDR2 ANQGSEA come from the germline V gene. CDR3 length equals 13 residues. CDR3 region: CSVEGRVAYGYTF. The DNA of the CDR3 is TGCAGCGTTGAAGGCAGGGTGGCCTATGGCTACACCTTC. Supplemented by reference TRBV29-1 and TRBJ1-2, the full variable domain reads SAVISQKPSRDICQRGTSLTIQCQVDSQVTMMFWYRQQPGQSLTLIATANQGSEATYESGFVIDKFPISRPNLTFSTLTVSNMSPEDSSIYLCSVEGRVAYGYTFGSGTRLTVV.

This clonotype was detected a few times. CDR3 in DNA: TGCAGTGCTAGGCCGGGACTAGCGGGCCCGGGTCTCTACGAGCAGTACTTC. Protein product: CSARPGLAGPGLYEQYF. The V call is TRBV20-1, the J call TRBJ2-7, with 12 bases fitting TRBD2. The CDR3 sequence is 17 residues long. CDR1 and CDR2 (germline): DFQATT, SNEGSKA (reference sequence). V was pared by 3 bases and J by 3 bases, with 12 bases of the junction left unmatched.

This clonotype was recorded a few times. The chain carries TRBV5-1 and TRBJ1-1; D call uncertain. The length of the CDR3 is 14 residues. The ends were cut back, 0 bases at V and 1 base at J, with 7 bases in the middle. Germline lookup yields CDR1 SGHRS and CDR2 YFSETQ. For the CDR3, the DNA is TGCGCCAGCAGCTTGGCCGCGGGGAACACTGAAGCTTTCTTT. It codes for CASSLAAGNTEAFF.

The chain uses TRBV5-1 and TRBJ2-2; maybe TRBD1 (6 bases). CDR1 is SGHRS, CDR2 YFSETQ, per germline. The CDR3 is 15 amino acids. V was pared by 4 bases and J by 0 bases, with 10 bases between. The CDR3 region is CASSTQGPNTGELFF. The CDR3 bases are TGCGCCAGCAGCACACAGGGACCGAACACCGGGGAGCTGTTTTTT.

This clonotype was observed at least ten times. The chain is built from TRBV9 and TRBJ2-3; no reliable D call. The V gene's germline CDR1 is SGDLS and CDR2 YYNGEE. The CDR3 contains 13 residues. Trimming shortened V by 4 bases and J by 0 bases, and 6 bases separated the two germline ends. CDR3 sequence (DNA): TGTGCCAGCAGCACACTGAGCACAGATACGCAGTATTTT. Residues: CASSTLSTDTQYF.

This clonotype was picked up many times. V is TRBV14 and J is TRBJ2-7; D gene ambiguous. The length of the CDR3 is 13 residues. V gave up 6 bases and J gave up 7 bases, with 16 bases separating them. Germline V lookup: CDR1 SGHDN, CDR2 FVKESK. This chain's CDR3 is CASSPDGSREQYF. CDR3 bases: TGTGCCAGCAGTCCCGACGGTTCCCGGGAGCAGTACTTC.

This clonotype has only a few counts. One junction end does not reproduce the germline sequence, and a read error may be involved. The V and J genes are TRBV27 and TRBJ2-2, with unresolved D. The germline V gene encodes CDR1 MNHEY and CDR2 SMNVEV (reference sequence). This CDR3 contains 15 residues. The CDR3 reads CASTLTIIGTGELFF. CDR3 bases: TGTGCCAGCACTTTAACTATTATAGGCACCGGGGAGCTGTTTTTT.

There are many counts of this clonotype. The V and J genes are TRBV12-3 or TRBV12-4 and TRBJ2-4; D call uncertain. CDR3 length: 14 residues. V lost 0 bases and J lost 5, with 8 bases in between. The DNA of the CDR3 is TGTGCCAGCAGTTTAGCGCGTGCAGAAAACATTCAGTACTTC. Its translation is CASSLARAENIQYF.

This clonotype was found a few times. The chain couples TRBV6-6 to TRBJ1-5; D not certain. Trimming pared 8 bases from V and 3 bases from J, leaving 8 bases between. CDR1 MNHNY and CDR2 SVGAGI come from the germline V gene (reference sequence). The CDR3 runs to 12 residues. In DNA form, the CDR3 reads TGTGCCAGCGCCAGGTCCAATCAGCCCCAGCATTTT. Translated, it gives CASARSNQPQHF.

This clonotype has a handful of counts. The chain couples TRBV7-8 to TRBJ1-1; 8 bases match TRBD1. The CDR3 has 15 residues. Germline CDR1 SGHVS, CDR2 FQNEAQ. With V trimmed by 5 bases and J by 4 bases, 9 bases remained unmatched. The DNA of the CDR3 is TGTGCCAGCAGCCCCGGACAGGGCTGGTTCACTGAAGCTTTCTTT. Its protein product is CASSPGQGWFTEAFF. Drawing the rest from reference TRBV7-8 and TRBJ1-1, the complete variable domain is GAGVSQSPRYKVAKRGQDVALRCDPISGHVSLFWYQQALGQGPEFLTYFQNEAQLDKSGLPSDRFFAERPEGSVSTLKIQRTQQEDSAVYLCASSPGQGWFTEAFFGQGTRLTVV.

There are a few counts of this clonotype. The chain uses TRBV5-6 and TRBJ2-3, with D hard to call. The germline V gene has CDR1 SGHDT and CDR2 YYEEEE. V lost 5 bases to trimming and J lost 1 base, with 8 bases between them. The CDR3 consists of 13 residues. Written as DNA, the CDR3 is TGTGCCAGCAGGAACATCGGCACAGATACGCAGTATTTT. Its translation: CASRNIGTDTQYF. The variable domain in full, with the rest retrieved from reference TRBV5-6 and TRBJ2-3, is DAGVTQSPTHLIKTRGQQVTLRCSPKSGHDTVSWYQQALGQGPQFIFQYYEEEERQRGNFPDRFSGHQFPNYSSELNVNALLLGDSALYLCASRNIGTDTQYFGPGTRLTVL.

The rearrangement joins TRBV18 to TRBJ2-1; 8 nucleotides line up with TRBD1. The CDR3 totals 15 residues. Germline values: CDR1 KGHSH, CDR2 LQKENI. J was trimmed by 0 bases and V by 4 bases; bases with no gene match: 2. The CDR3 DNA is TGTGCCAGCTCACTAACAGGGGGCTCCTACAATGAGCAGTTCTTC. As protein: CASSLTGGSYNEQFF.

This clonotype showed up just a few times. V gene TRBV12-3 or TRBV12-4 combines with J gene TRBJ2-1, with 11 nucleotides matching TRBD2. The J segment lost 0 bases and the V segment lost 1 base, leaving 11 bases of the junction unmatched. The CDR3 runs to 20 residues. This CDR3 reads CASSLDLAGGPFRSYNEQFF. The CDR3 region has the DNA TGTGCCAGCAGTTTAGATCTAGCGGGAGGCCCCTTTCGCTCCTACAATGAGCAGTTCTTC.

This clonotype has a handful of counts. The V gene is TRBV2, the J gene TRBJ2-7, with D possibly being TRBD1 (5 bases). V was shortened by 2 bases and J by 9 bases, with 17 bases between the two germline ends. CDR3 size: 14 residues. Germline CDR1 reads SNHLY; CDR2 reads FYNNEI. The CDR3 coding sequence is TGTGCCAGCAGTGAATTGGGGCAGGCACCCGGGCAGTACTTC. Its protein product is CASSELGQAPGQYF.

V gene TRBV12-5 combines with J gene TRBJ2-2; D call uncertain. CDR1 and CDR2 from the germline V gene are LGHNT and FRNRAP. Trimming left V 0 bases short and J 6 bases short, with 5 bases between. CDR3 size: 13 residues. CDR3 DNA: TGTGCTAGTGGTTTGGTCACCTCCGGGGAGCTGTTTTTT. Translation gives CASGLVTSGELFF.

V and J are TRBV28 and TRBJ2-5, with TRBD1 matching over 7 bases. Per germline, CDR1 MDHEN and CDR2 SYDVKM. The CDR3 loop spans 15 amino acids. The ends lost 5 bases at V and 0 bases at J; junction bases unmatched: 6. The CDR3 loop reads CASSPTRGYQETQYF. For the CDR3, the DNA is TGTGCCAGCAGTCCGACCAGGGGGTACCAAGAGACCCAGTACTTC.

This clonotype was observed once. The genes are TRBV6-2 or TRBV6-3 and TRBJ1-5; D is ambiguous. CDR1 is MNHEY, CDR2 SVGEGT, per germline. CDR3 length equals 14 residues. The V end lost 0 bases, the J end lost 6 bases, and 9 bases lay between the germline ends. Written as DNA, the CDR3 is TGTGCCAGCAGTTACTCGAGGGTCGGTCAGCCCCAGCATTTT. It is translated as CASSYSRVGQPQHF.

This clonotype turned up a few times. The CDR3 reads CASSSGTSRETQYF. The CDR3 DNA follows: TGTGCCAGCAGCTCCGGGACATCACGGGAGACCCAGTACTTC. The J gene is TRBJ2-5, the V gene TRBV7-2, with D possibly being TRBD1 (6 bases). This CDR3 has 14 amino acids. The V end lost 4 bases, the J end lost 5 bases, and 14 bases lay between the germline ends. Germline V gene data show CDR1 as SGHTA and CDR2 as FQGNSA.

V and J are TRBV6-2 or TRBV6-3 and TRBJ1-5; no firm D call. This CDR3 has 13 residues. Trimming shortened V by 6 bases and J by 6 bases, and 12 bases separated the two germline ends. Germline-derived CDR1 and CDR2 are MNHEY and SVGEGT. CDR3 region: CASRPPSVQPQHF. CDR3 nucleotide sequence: TGTGCCAGCAGACCCCCGAGCGTTCAGCCCCAGCATTTT.

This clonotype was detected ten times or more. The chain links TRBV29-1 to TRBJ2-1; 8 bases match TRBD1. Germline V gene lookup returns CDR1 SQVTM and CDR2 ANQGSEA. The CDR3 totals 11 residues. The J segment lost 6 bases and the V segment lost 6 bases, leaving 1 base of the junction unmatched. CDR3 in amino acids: CSVGQANEQFF. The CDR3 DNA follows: TGCAGCGTGGGACAGGCCAATGAGCAGTTCTTC.

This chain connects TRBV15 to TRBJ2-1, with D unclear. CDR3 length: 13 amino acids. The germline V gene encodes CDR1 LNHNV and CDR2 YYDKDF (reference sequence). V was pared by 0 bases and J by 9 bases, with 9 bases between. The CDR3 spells CATSRDNPAEQFF. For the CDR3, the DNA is TGTGCCACCAGCAGAGATAACCCGGCTGAGCAGTTCTTC.

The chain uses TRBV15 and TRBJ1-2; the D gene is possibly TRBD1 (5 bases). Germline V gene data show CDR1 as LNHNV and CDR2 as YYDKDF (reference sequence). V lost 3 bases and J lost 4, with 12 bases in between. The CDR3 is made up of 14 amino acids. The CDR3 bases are TGTGCCACCAGCAGGGGGGACCGCTTCTATGGCTACACCTTC. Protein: CATSRGDRFYGYTF.